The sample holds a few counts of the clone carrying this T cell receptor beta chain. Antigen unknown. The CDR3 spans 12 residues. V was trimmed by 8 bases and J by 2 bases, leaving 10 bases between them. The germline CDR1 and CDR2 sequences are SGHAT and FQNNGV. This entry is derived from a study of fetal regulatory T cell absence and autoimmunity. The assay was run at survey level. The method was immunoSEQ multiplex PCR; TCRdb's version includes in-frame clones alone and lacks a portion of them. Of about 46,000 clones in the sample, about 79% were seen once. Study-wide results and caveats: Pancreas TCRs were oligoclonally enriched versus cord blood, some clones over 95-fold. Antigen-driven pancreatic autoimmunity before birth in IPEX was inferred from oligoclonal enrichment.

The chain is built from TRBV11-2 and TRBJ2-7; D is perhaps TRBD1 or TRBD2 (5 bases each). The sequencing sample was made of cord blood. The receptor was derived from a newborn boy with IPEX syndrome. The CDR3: CASGDVAYEQYF. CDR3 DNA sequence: TGTGCCAGCGGGGACGTTGCCTACGAGCAGTACTTC.